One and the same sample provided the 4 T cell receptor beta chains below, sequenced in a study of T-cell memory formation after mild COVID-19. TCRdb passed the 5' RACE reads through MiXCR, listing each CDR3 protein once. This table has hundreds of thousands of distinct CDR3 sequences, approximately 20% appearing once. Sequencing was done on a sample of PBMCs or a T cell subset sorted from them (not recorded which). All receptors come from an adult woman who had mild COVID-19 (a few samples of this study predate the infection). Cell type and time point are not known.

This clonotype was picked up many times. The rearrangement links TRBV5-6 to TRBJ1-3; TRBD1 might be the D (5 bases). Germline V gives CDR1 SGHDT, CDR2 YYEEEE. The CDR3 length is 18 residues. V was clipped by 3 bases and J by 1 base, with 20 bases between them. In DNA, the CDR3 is TGTGCCAGCAGCTCCGTCGGGGCTACCTATAGGTCTGGAAACACCATATATTTT. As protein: CASSSVGATYRSGNTIYF.

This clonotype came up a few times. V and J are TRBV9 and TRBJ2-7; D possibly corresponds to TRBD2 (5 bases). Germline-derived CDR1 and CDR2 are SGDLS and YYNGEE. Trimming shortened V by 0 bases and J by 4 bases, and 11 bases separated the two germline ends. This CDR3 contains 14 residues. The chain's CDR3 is CASSVAAGRYEQYF. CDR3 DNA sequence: TGTGCCAGCAGCGTAGCGGCGGGTCGATACGAGCAGTACTTC.

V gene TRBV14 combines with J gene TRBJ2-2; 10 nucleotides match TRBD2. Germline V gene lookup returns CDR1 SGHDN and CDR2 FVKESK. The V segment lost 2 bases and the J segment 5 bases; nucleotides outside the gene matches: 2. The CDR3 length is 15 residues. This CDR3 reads CASSQSLAGTGELFF. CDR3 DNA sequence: TGTGCCAGCAGCCAATCACTAGCGGGAACCGGGGAGCTGTTTTTT.

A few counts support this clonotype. DNA for the CDR3: TGTGCCAGCAGCTTGGATAGGAATAAGGCTTTCTTT. This sequence encodes CASSLDRNKAFF. This chain links TRBV5-4 with TRBJ1-1; D not certain. This CDR3 has 12 amino acids. V lost 0 bases to trimming and J lost 11 bases, with 11 bases between them. CDR1 is SGHNT and CDR2 is YYREEE in the germline V gene (reference sequence).